Listed below are T cell receptor beta chains from one sample, sequenced in a study of identical twins. TCRdb recomputed calls from the 5' RACE reads with MiXCR, one row per CDR3 protein. Altogether about 530,000 distinct CDR3 sequences are present, more than 20% being singletons, with the ten largest covering approximately 0.48%. These same data were also listed under a study on yellow fever vaccine responses in identical twins.

Sequencing input: CD4+ T cells sorted from blood. The receptors shown here come from a woman younger than 30 in good health. Both conserved end residues are part of each CDR3. A D gene is named only where the DNA matches it firmly. Clone size is not always given. Where it is, it says once, few, many or a class for expanded clones.

>TRBJ2-1|NA|TRBV11-2|TRBD1
TGTGCCAGCAGCCCGGGACAGGGAGGGGCGGGGGTGTACAATGAGCAGTTCTTC
CASSPGQGGAGVYNEQFF
>TRBJ2-1|NA|TRBV20-1|TRBD2
TGCAGTGCTAGGGGAATAGCGGGGTATCACAATGAGCAGTTCTTC
CSARGIAGYHNEQFF
>TRBJ2-7|NA|TRBV28|TRBD2
TGTGCCAGCAGTTTTAGACTAGCGGGAGTGTCTTACGAGCAGTACTTC
CASSFRLAGVSYEQYF
>TRBJ1-1|NA|TRBV5-1|TRBD1
TGCGCCAGCGAGACAGGGGATCACACTGAAGCTTTCTTT
CASETGDHTEAFF
>TRBJ1-5|NA|TRBV5-1|TRBD1
TGCGCCAGCAGCTGGGGACAGGGAAGCAATCAGCCCCAGCATTTT
CASSWGQGSNQPQHF
>TRBJ2-1|few|TRBV24-1|TRBD2
TGTGCCACCAGTGACCTTAGCGGGAGTGGAACAAAGTATGAGCAGTTCTTC
CATSDLSGSGTKYEQFF
>TRBJ2-7|few|TRBV3-1|TRBD1
TGTGCCAGCAGCCAAGACGGACAGGGTTCCTACGAGCAGTACTTC
CASSQDGQGSYEQYF
>TRBJ1-5|many|TRBV5-1|TRBD1
TGCGCCAGCAGCTTGACAGGGGAAAATCAGCCCCAGCATTTT
CASSLTGENQPQHF
>TRBJ2-1|NA|TRBV12-3/TRBV12-4|NA
TGTGCCAGCAGTGAGTTTGCGGGCGACAATGAGCAGTTCTTC
CASSEFAGDNEQFF
>TRBJ2-1|few|TRBV20-1|TRBD2
TGCAGTGCTAGAGACCGTGGACTAGCGGGGGGGTACAATGAGCAGTTCTTC
CSARDRGLAGGYNEQFF
>TRBJ2-3|NA|TRBV5-1|NA
TGCGCCAGCAGCCAAATACAGAGCACAGATACGCAGTATTTT
CASSQIQSTDTQYF
>TRBJ2-3|NA|TRBV29-1|NA
TGCAGCGTTTACGAGGGGGGGTATACGCAGTATTTT
CSVYEGGYTQYF
>TRBJ1-1|few|TRBV7-9|NA
TGTGCCAGCAGCTTAGGTTACGCGGGGAACACTGAAGCTTTCTTT
CASSLGYAGNTEAFF
>TRBJ2-7|NA|TRBV2|TRBD2
TGTGCCAGCAGTGACCCTAGCGGGAGAGCAACCTACGAGCAGTACTTC
CASSDPSGRATYEQYF
>TRBJ2-6|few|TRBV7-8|NA
TGTGCCAGCAGCTTACAACAGAACTCTGGGGCCAACGTCCTGACTTTC
CASSLQQNSGANVLTF
>TRBJ2-7|NA|TRBV29-1|TRBD2
TGCAGCGTTTCACCCCCGGGGGGAATTTCCCCCTACGAGCAGTACTTC
CSVSPPGGISPYEQYF
>TRBJ2-6|NA|TRBV5-1|TRBD2
TGCGCCAGCAGCTTGGTTCTAGCGGGAGTATATGGGGCCAACGTCCTGACTTTC
CASSLVLAGVYGANVLTF
>TRBJ2-1|few|TRBV11-3|TRBD1
TGTGCCAGCAGCTCCACGACAGGGGGAAATGAGCAGTTCTTC
CASSSTTGGNEQFF
>TRBJ2-7|many|TRBV12-3/TRBV12-4|NA
TGTGCCAGCAGTCCCGGGACGGCCCTTGGCTACGAGCAGTACTTC
CASSPGTALGYEQYF
>TRBJ2-5|few|TRBV28|NA
TGTGCCATCAGTACCGGGGCGGGGACCCAGTACTTC
CAISTGAGTQYF
>TRBJ2-4|NA|TRBV6-1|NA
TGTGCCAGCGGGGACTTTGTTCAGTACTTC
CASGDFVQYF
>TRBJ1-6|NA|TRBV6-1|TRBD1
TGTGCCAGCAGTGAAGTCGGACAGGGGCGATCACCCCTCCACTTT
CASSEVGQGRSPLHF
>TRBJ2-2|NA|TRBV4-2|NA
TGTGCCAGCAGCCAAGATTGGCCGGGGAGGAACACCGGGGAGCTGTTTTTT
CASSQDWPGRNTGELFF
>TRBJ2-3|NA|TRBV6-1|TRBD2
TGTGCCAGCGGTGTTCGGGGAGGGCCATCAGATACGCAGTATTTT
CASGVRGGPSDTQYF
>TRBJ1-5|few|TRBV29-1|NA
TGCAGCGTCGTCATAGGGGGGAATCAGCCCCAGCATTTT
CSVVIGGNQPQHF
>TRBJ2-3|few|TRBV15|TRBD2
TGTGCCACCAGCAGAGATTGGGCGGGAGACGCAGGTACGCAGTATTTT
CATSRDWAGDAGTQYF
>TRBJ1-2|NA|TRBV12-3/TRBV12-4|NA
TGTGCCAGCAGTTTAATGTCCGGCCATGGCTACACCTTC
CASSLMSGHGYTF
>TRBJ2-1|NA|TRBV5-5|NA
TGTGCCAGCAGCCTTGATTCGGGACGCTCAAATGAGCAGTTCTTC
CASSLDSGRSNEQFF
>TRBJ2-1|NA|TRBV7-8|NA
TGTGCCAGCAGCTATGTTAATGAGCAGTTCTTC
CASSYVNEQFF